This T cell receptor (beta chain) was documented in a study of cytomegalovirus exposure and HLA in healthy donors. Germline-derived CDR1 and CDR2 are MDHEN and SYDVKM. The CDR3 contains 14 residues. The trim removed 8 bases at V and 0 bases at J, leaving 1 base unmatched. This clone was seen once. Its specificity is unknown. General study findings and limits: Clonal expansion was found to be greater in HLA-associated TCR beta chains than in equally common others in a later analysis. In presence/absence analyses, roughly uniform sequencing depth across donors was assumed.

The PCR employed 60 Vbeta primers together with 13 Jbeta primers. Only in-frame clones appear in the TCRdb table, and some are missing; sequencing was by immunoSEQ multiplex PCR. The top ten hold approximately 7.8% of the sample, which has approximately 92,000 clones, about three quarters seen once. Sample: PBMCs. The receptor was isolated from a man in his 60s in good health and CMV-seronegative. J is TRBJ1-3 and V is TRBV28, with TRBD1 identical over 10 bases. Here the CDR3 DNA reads TGTGCCAGCCGGGACAGGGGCTCTGGAAACACCATATATTTT. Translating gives CASRDRGSGNTIYF.